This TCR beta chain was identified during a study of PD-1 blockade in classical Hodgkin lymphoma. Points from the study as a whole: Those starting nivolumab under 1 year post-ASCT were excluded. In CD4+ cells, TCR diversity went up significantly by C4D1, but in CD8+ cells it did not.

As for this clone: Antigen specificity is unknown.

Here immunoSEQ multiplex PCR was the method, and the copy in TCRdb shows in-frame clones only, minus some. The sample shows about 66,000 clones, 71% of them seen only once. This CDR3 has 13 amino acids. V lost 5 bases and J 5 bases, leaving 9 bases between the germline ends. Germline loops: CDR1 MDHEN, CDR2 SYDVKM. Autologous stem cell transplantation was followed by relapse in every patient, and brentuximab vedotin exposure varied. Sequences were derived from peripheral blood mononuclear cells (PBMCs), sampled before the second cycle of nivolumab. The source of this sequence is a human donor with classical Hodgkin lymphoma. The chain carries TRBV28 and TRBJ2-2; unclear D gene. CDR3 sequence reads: CASSPKSTGELFF. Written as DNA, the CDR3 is TGTGCCAGCAGTCCGAAATCGACCGGGGAGCTGTTTTTT.